Described below is a single T cell receptor (beta chain) sequence and its context. Methods used by the authors: It was from reference gene primer amplification that nucleated cell counts were estimated. Assay used: immunoSEQ multiplex PCR; TCRdb lists only in-frame clones, some missing. V, J and clone size derive from that table, while D and trimming were established from the DNA sequence. Of about 190,000 clones in the sample, 70% to 85% were seen once. Germline CDR1 and CDR2: MDHEN and SYDVKM. This CDR3 is built from 12 residues. V was shortened by 6 bases and J by 4 bases, with 9 bases between the two germline ends. The data stem from a study of blood T cell repertoires in COVID-19. As for the study in general: Material from acute and convalescent COVID-19 was sourced from the United States, Italy and Spain. PBMCs, B-cell-depleted T cells, or T cells provided the cDNA or gDNA that made up the material.

All recovered Cohort 3 donors got two negative PCRs, got clearance, or saw symptom resolution. The TCR was taken from a woman aged 25 to 45 who had recovered from COVID-19. The specimen sequenced was PBMCs or T cells enriched from blood (not recorded which). V is TRBV28 and J is TRBJ1-2; D perhaps matches TRBD1 (6 bases). This CDR3 is CASRTGTYGYTF. The CDR3 DNA reads as TGTGCCAGCAGGACAGGAACCTATGGCTACACCTTC.